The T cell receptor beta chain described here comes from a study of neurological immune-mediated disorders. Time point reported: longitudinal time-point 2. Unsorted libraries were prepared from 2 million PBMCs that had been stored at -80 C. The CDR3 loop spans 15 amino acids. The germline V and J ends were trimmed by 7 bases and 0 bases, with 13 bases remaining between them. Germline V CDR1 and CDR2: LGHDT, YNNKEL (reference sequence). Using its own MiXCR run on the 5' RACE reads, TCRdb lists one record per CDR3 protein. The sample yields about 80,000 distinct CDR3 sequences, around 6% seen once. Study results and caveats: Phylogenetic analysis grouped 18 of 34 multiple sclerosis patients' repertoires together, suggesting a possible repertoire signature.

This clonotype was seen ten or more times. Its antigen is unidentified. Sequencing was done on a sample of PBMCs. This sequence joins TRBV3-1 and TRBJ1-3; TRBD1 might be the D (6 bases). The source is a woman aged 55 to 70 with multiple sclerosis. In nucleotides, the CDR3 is TGTGCCAGCACCTCGGGGGCCTACTCTGGAAACACCATATATTTT. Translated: CASTSGAYSGNTIYF. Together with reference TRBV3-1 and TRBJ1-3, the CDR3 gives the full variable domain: DTAVSQTPKYLVTQMGNDKSIKCEQNLGHDTMYWYKQDSKKFLKIMFSYNNKELIINETVPNRFSPKSPDKAHLNLHINSLELGDSAVYFCASTSGAYSGNTIYFGEGSWLTVV.